This TCR beta chain was obtained from a study of cytomegalovirus exposure and HLA in healthy donors. As for this clone: The antigen remains undetermined.

Study outcomes and limitations: CMV antigen specificity of three CMV-associated chains was confirmed in vitro. Sequence variants that were highly shared formed a cluster that was likely a sequencing artifact. Most TCR sequences were uncommon, yet certain public TCRs appeared in many donors.

The J segment lost 6 bases and the V segment lost 7 bases, leaving 9 bases of the junction unmatched. The CDR3 has 16 residues. Germline lookup yields CDR1 MGHDK and CDR2 SYGVNS. 13 Jbeta primers and 60 Vbeta primers were used for the PCR. Repertoires were generated with immunoSEQ multiplex PCR, while TCRdb's copy carries only in-frame clones and drops some. The top ten clones hold 1.6% of a sample with around 190,000 clones, 79% of them seen once. The receptor was isolated from a woman younger than 35 in good health and CMV-seronegative. The chain uses TRBV25-1 and TRBJ2-1, with 13 bases fitting TRBD2. Sequences were obtained from PBMCs. The CDR3 region has the DNA TGTGCCAGCAACGCCCTGACTAGCGGGAGGATCAATGAGCAGTTCTTC. Translation: CASNALTSGRINEQFF.